One and the same sample provided the 23 T cell receptor beta chains below, sequenced in a study of sequential checkpoint blockade in melanoma. The treatment: randomized to nivolumab then ipilimumab (arm A) or the reverse (arm B). The protocol was immunoSEQ multiplex PCR, while the TCRdb copy is restricted to in-frame clones and leaves out a portion. The sample has more than 9,500 clones, about a quarter seen once. This material consisted of tumor tissue (inferred from file names), taken from a patient given nivolumab and ipilimumab in sequence. The receptors come from a human donor with melanoma.

This clone has a single count. This chain uses TRBV5-1 with TRBJ2-5; TRBD2 might be the D (6 bases). V gave up 0 bases and J gave up 4 bases, with 10 bases separating them. Germline CDR1 and CDR2: SGHRS and YFSETQ. The CDR3 runs to 14 residues. This chain's CDR3 is CASSLAGGGETQYF. CDR3 DNA sequence: TGCGCCAGCAGCTTGGCCGGGGGAGGAGAGACCCAGTACTTC.

The chain carries TRBV30 and TRBJ2-7; weak D call: TRBD1 (6 bases). Per the germline V gene, CDR1 is GTSNPN and CDR2 is SVGIG (reference sequence). Trimming cost V 3 bases and J 4 bases, with 16 bases left between them. The CDR3 is made up of 14 amino acids. The CDR3 here is CAWRSTGFGYEQYF. The CDR3, as DNA: TGTGCCTGGAGGAGTACAGGGTTCGGATACGAGCAGTACTTC.

J is TRBJ2-2 and V is TRBV25-1; 10 bases are shared with TRBD2. V was clipped by 6 bases and J by 4 bases; unmatched bases: 8. The germline V gene has CDR1 MGHDK and CDR2 SYGVNS. The CDR3 is 16 residues long. The CDR3: CASSPGTSARTGELFF. In nucleotides, the CDR3 is TGTGCCAGCAGCCCCGGGACTAGCGCCCGCACCGGGGAGCTGTTTTTT.

By proportion, this clone is medium-sized. The genes are TRBV18 and TRBJ2-5; possibly TRBD1 for D (7 bases). The germline V gene has CDR1 KGHSH and CDR2 LQKENI. The CDR3 runs 13 residues. Trimming cost V 4 bases and J 3 bases, with 9 bases left between them. The CDR3: CASSLRGEETQYF. In DNA form, the CDR3 reads TGTGCCAGCTCACTCAGGGGGGAAGAGACCCAGTACTTC. The whole variable domain, remainder taken from reference TRBV18 and TRBJ2-5, is NAGVMQNPRHLVRRRGQEARLRCSPMKGHSHVYWYRQLPEEGLKFMVYLQKENIIDESGMPKERFSAEFPKEGPSILRIQQVVRGDSAAYFCASSLRGEETQYFGPGTRLLVL.

The V gene is TRBV18, the J gene TRBJ2-6; D gene ambiguous. Germline CDR1 reads KGHSH; CDR2 reads LQKENI. V was cut by 2 bases and J by 1 base, with 3 bases left in between. CDR3 length: 14 residues. The CDR3 sequence is CASSPGSGANVLTF. In DNA form, the CDR3 reads TGTGCCAGCTCACCAGGGTCTGGGGCCAACGTCCTGACTTTC.

In this sample, this clone turned up a few times. This chain uses TRBV9 with TRBJ1-2, with 7 bases lining up with TRBD1. CDR1 and CDR2 from the germline V gene are SGDLS and YYNGEE. The CDR3 spans 13 residues. V was pared by 0 bases and J by 12 bases, with 8 bases of the junction left unmatched. In nucleotides, the CDR3 is TGTGCCAGCAGCGTAGCTACGGGACAGAACCACACCTTC. This gives the protein CASSVATGQNHTF.

The chain employs TRBV11-3 and TRBJ2-7, with a possible D match to TRBD1 (5 bases). The V end lost 5 bases, the J end lost 4 bases, and 18 bases lay between the germline ends. Germline CDR1 SGHNT, CDR2 YENEEA. This CDR3 is built from 15 residues. The CDR3 sequence: CASSPCCGARYEQYF. CDR3 sequence (DNA): TGTGCCAGCAGCCCTTGCTGTGGGGCTCGGTACGAGCAGTACTTC.

V and J are TRBV11-3 and TRBJ2-7; 8 nucleotides match TRBD2. With 5 bases clipped from V and 1 base from J, the junction kept 7 bases outside the gene matches. Germline values: CDR1 SGHNT, CDR2 YENEEA. There are 15 residues in the CDR3. DNA for the CDR3: TGTGCCAGCAGCGTGGGGCCTAGCGGGTCCTACGAGCAGTACTTC. Translation gives CASSVGPSGSYEQYF.

This chain uses TRBV1 with TRBJ2-7; the table's D call TRBD1 went unverified against the DNA. TRBV1 is designated a pseudogene. The CDR3 has 15 residues. Written as DNA, the CDR3 is TGCGCCAGCAGCCATCTTCGACATGGTGATTCCGAGCAGTACTTC. Amino acids: CASSHLRHGDSEQYF.

The chain combines TRBV6-8 with TRBJ2-1, with D maybe TRBD1 (5 bases). Trimming took 6 bases from V and 7 from J, leaving 10 bases between them. The CDR3 is made up of 12 amino acids. From germline, CDR1 is MNHGY and CDR2 SAAAGT. The CDR3 reads CASSIQVNEQFF. The CDR3 DNA reads TGTGCCAGCAGCATACAGGTTAATGAGCAGTTCTTC.

This clone was seen only a few times. The chain carries TRBV29-1 and TRBJ2-7; D is unclear. The germline CDR1 and CDR2 sequences are SQVTM and ANQGSEA. The CDR3 has 14 residues. Trimming pared 4 bases from V and 3 bases from J, leaving 16 bases between. CDR3 nucleotide sequence: TGCAGCGTTGGTTCAGGAACCGATTACTACGAGCAGTACGTC. Its translation is CSVGSGTDYYEQYV.

V gene TRBV2 combines with J gene TRBJ1-2; D not resolved. Trimming pared 6 bases from V and 3 bases from J, leaving 17 bases between. Germline assignment: CDR1 SNHLY and CDR2 FYNNEI. CDR3 length: 15 residues. The CDR3 reads CASRRPQTKDYGYTF. As DNA, the CDR3 is TGTGCCAGCAGGCGACCACAGACCAAGGACTATGGCTACACCTTC. Variable domain in full (rest from reference TRBV2 and TRBJ1-2): EPEVTQTPSHQVTQMGQEVILRCVPISNHLYFYWYRQILGQKVEFLVSFYNNEISEKSEIFDDQFSVERPDGSNFTLKIRSTKLEDSAMYFCASRRPQTKDYGYTFGSGTRLTVV.

The genes are TRBV28 and TRBJ2-3, with a tentative D call TRBD1 (5 bases). Trimming cost V 6 bases and J 2 bases, with 12 bases left between them. Per the germline V gene, CDR1 is MDHEN and CDR2 is SYDVKM. There are 14 residues in the CDR3. The CDR3 is CASSFRQNTDTQYF. The CDR3 nucleotides read TGTGCCAGCAGCTTTAGACAGAACACAGATACGCAGTATTTT.

In this sample, this clone turned up a few times. The chain joins TRBV6-7 to TRBJ1-3; D may be TRBD1 (6 bases). TRBV6-7 is reported as an ORF; its role is uncertain. Between the trimmed V and J ends, which lost 6 bases and 0 bases, there was a span of 15 bases. The length of the CDR3 is 16 residues. CDR3 amino acids: CASSTDSGSSGNTIYF. CDR3 bases: TGTGCCAGCAGCACGGACAGTGGGAGCTCTGGAAACACCATATATTTT.

This chain uses TRBV5-1 with TRBJ1-2, with a weak D call TRBD1 (6 bases). Germline V lookup: CDR1 SGHRS, CDR2 YFSETQ. This CDR3 is built from 14 residues. V was cut by 4 bases and J by 2 bases, with 12 bases left in between. The CDR3 bases are TGCGCCAGCAGCACGGTTCAGGGGAACTATGGCTACACCTTC. As protein: CASSTVQGNYGYTF.

This chain uses TRBV1 with TRBJ2-3; the D call of TRBD2 is as the table states it, not checked on the DNA. TRBV1 is given as a pseudogene. CDR3 length equals 17 residues. In DNA form, the CDR3 reads TGCGCCAGCAGCCAAGACCCCGCGGGGGACCGCACAGATACGCAGTATTTT. This encodes CASSQDPAGDRTDTQYF.

This clone was picked up many times. The chain combines TRBV6-8 with TRBJ1-1; D is ambiguous. CDR1 is MNHGY, CDR2 SAAAGT, per germline. V gave up 5 bases and J gave up 5 bases, with 18 bases separating them. This CDR3 is 15 amino acids long. CDR3 DNA sequence: TGTGCCAGCAGTCCCCTCAAACAGTACGGAACTGAAGCTTTCTTT. Its protein product is CASSPLKQYGTEAFF.

The CDR3 nucleotides are TGCGCCAGCAGCTTGCTTCCAGGGCGGGCGCGTCAGCCCCAGCATTTT. This sequence encodes CASSLLPGRARQPQHF. This rearrangement joins TRBV5-1 to TRBJ1-5, with a possible D match to TRBD1 (5 bases). Germline CDR1 SGHRS, CDR2 YFSETQ. There are 16 residues in the CDR3. With 1 base removed from V and 6 bases from J, the gap between germline ends came to 17 bases.

J is TRBJ2-5 and V is TRBV28, with 12 bases fitting TRBD2. The CDR3 runs 18 residues. Trimming took 4 bases from V and 7 from J; bases not matched to a gene: 16. Germline lookup yields CDR1 MDHEN and CDR2 SYDVKM. In DNA, the CDR3 is TGTGCCAGCAGTTCTCTCGGACTAGCGGGGCACAACCGGGGGACCCAGTACTTC. It codes for CASSSLGLAGHNRGTQYF.

This chain uses TRBV2 with TRBJ2-4; 7 nucleotides line up with TRBD1. CDR1 SNHLY and CDR2 FYNNEI come from the germline V gene. The CDR3 has 16 amino acids. Trimming at V came to 6 bases and at J to 0 bases, leaving 8 bases not matched to a gene. The CDR3 region is CASSPGQRLAKNIQYF. Here the CDR3 DNA reads TGTGCCAGCAGCCCGGGACAGAGGCTAGCCAAAAACATTCAGTACTTC.

This clone is medium-sized in the sample. The chain has TRBV9 and TRBJ2-3, with 8 positions matching TRBD2. The CDR3 is made up of 15 amino acids. V was pared by 5 bases and J by 2 bases, with 7 bases of the junction left unmatched. The V gene's germline CDR1 is SGDLS and CDR2 YYNGEE. DNA for the CDR3: TGTGCCAGCAGTGACGGCGGGGGGCCCACAGATACGCAGTATTTT. Translating it yields CASSDGGGPTDTQYF.

This clone showed up just a few times. The chain carries TRBV2 and TRBJ1-1, with 10 bases identical to TRBD1. CDR1 is SNHLY, CDR2 FYNNEI, per germline. The CDR3 is made up of 15 amino acids. J lost 4 bases, V lost 4 bases, and 6 bases had no gene match. The CDR3 DNA reads as TGTGCCAGCAGTGTTGGACAGGGGGGGTCCACTGAAGCTTTCTTT. Its translation is CASSVGQGGSTEAFF.

V gene TRBV28 combines with J gene TRBJ1-4; a possible D gene is TRBD1 (5 bases). V was shortened by 6 bases and J by 0 bases, with 11 bases between the two germline ends. The CDR3 sequence is 15 residues long. In germline, CDR1 is MDHEN, CDR2 SYDVKM. CDR3 loop: CASRIDSATNEKLFF. As DNA, the CDR3 is TGTGCCAGCAGGATCGACAGCGCAACTAATGAAAAACTGTTTTTT.